These 4 T cell receptor beta chains originate from one sample sequenced in a study of early T cells in non-severe SARS-CoV-2 infection (dated by TCRdb to the early 2020s). The protocol used for the library was 5' RACE. TCRdb lists the instrument as NextSeq 500. The public reads were reprocessed in TCRdb via fastp at Q25 and MiXCR, keeping in-frame beta chains. Duplicate CDR3 protein sequences are folded into a single record with the most common DNA and genes. A total of tens of thousands of distinct CDR3 sequences appear in this sample, approximately 10% of them only once. The ten largest account for about 11% of the sample. This sample comprised whole blood, obtained at baseline. The receptor set was obtained from an adult who was a healthcare worker with PCR-confirmed SARS-CoV-2 infection or an uninfected control (not recorded which).

This chain joins TRBV5-1 and TRBJ1-2; D might be TRBD1 (5 bases). Germline V lookup: CDR1 SGHRS, CDR2 YFSETQ. Trimming shortened V by 0 bases and J by 0 bases, and 9 bases separated the two germline ends. The CDR3 contains 15 residues. For the CDR3, the DNA is TGCGCCAGCAGCTTGGACAGGCCAACTAACTATGGCTACACCTTC. Protein sequence: CASSLDRPTNYGYTF.

There are many counts of this clonotype. The chain carries TRBV11-2 and TRBJ1-1; D is uncertain. The germline V gene has CDR1 SGHAT and CDR2 FQNNGV. V was clipped by 0 bases and J by 0 bases, with 5 bases between them. This CDR3 region has 14 residues. CDR3 residues: CASSLEVVNTEAFF. DNA for the CDR3: TGTGCCAGCAGCTTAGAGGTGGTGAACACTGAAGCTTTCTTT.

The V gene is TRBV28, the J gene TRBJ1-1, with D tentatively TRBD1 (5 bases). V lost 1 base and J lost 11, with 11 bases in between. The length of the CDR3 is 12 residues. The germline CDR1 and CDR2 sequences are MDHEN and SYDVKM. The CDR3 sequence is CASSLFGAYAFF. CDR3 sequence (DNA): TGTGCCAGCAGTTTATTCGGGGCGTATGCTTTCTTT.

The table lists this clonotype with a few counts. The chain combines TRBV3-1 with TRBJ2-7; 8 bases are a match to TRBD1. Unmatched junction bases numbered 9, after V lost 6 bases and J lost 5 bases. This CDR3 comprises 14 residues. Looked up from germline, CDR1 is LGHDT and CDR2 is YNNKEL (reference sequence). This CDR3 is CASSHRGNGDEQYF. CDR3 nucleotides: TGTGCCAGCAGTCACAGGGGGAATGGGGACGAGCAGTACTTC.